Ten or more counts support the clone carrying this T cell receptor beta chain. Its matching antigen is unknown. The data originate from a study of T cells in Graves' hyperthyroidism and ophthalmopathy. Study-wide results and caveats: Most clonotypes expanded in the thyroid (above 0.001) were also present in blood.

CDR3 size: 13 residues. The V gene lost 4 bases and the J gene lost 7 bases, with 12 bases spanning the gap. CDR1 and CDR2 from the germline V gene are MNHNS and SASEGT. TCR beta CDR3 sequences were amplified from RNA transcripts. With the HTBI primer set, the TCR CDR3 went through a first round of RT-PCR. Using its own MiXCR run on the multiplex PCR reads, TCRdb lists one record per CDR3 protein. The sample contains almost 500,000 distinct CDR3 sequences, about 20% of which appear only once. This chain joins TRBV6-1 and TRBJ2-3, with D uncertain. This TCR derives from an older woman with Graves' ophthalmopathy. The sample consisted of blood. The CDR3 region has the DNA TGTGCCAGCAGTGGTAGTCCCGTACATACGCAGTATTTT. Translation: CASSGSPVHTQYF.